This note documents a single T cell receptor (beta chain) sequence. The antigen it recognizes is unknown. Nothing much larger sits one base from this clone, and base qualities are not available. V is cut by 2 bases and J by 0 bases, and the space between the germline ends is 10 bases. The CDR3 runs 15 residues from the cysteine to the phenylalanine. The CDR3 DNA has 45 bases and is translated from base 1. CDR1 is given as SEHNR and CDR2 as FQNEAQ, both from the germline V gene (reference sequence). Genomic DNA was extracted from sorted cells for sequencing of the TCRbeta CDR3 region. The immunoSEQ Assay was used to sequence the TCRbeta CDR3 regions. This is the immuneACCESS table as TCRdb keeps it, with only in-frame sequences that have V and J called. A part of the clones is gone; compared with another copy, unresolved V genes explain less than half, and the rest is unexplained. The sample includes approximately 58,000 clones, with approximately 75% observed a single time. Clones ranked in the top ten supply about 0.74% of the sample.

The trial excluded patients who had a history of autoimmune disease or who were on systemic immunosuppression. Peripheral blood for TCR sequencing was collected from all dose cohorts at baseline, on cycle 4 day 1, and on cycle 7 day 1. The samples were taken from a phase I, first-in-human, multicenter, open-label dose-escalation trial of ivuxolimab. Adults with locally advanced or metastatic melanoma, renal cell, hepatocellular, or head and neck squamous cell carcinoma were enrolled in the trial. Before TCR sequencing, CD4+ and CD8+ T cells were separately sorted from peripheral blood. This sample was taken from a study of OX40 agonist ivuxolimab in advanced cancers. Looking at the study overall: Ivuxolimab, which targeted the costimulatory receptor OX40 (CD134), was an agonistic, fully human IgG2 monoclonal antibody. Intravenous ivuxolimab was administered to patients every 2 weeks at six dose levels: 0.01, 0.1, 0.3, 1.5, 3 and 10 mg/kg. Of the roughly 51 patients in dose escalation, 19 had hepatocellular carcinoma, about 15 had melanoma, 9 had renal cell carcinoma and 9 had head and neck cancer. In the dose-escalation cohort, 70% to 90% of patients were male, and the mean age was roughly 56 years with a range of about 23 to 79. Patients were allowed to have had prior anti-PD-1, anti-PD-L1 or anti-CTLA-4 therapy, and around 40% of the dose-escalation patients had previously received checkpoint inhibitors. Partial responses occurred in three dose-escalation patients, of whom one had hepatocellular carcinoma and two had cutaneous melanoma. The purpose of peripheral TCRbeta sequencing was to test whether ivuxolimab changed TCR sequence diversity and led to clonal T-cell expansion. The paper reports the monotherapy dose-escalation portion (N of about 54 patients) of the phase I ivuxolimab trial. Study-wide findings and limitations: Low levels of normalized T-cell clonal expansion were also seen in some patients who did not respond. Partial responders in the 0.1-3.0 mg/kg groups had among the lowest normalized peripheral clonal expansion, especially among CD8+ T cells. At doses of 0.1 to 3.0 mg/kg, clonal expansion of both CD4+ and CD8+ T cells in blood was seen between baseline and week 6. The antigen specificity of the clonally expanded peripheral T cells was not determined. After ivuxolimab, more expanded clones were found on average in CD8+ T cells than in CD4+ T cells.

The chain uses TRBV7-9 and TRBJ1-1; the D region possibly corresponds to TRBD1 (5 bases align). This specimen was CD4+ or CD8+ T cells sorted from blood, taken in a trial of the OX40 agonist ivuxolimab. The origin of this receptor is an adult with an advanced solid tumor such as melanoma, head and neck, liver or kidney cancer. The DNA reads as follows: TGTGCCAGCAGCTTAAGCAGGGCCCTGAACACTGAAGCTTTCTTT. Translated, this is CASSLSRALNTEAFF.